The 4 T cell receptor beta chains in this list originate from one sample, sequenced in a study of blood T cell repertoires in COVID-19. The assay was immunoSEQ multiplex PCR, and TCRdb's table has in-frame clones only and misses some. The repertoire includes about 130,000 clones, about 89% of them detected once, and around 3.2% sits in the top ten. The sequenced sample was peripheral blood. The receptor source for this set is a man aged 55-75 years with active or convalescent COVID-19.

The chain joins TRBV29-1 to TRBJ2-3; D is uncertain. The CDR3 has 13 residues. Germline V gene data show CDR1 as SQVTM and CDR2 as ANQGSEA. Trimming shortened V by 8 bases and J by 0 bases, and 12 bases separated the two germline ends. This CDR3 is CSTTEVSTDTQYF. CDR3 DNA: TGCAGCACCACTGAGGTTAGCACAGATACGCAGTATTTT.

This chain uses TRBV4-2 with TRBJ2-7; 12 bases match TRBD1. Trimming at V came to 4 bases and at J to 3 bases, leaving 4 bases not matched to a gene. The CDR3 totals 15 residues. Germline CDR1 LGHNA, CDR2 YNFKEQ. CDR3 in amino acids: CASSLGTGGSYEQYF. The CDR3 coding sequence is TGTGCCAGCAGCCTAGGGACAGGGGGCAGCTACGAGCAGTACTTC.

J is TRBJ1-2 and V is TRBV9; no definite D call. Between the trimmed V and J ends, which lost 3 bases and 5 bases, there was a span of 14 bases. Germline-derived CDR1 and CDR2 are SGDLS and YYNGEE. The CDR3 spans 14 residues. The CDR3 loop is CASSGAEGWYGYTF. As DNA, the CDR3 is TGTGCCAGCAGCGGAGCGGAGGGTTGGTATGGCTACACCTTC.

Only a few counts were recorded for this clone. The chain carries TRBV30 and TRBJ2-1, with TRBD2 matching over 12 bases. The CDR3 contains 16 residues. The ends lost 1 base at V and 10 bases at J; junction bases unmatched: 11. Germline V gene lookup returns CDR1 GTSNPN and CDR2 SVGIG (reference sequence). The CDR3 spells CAWSEVAGLAGQEQFF. CDR3 nucleotides: TGTGCCTGGAGTGAAGTAGCGGGACTAGCGGGCCAAGAGCAGTTCTTC.